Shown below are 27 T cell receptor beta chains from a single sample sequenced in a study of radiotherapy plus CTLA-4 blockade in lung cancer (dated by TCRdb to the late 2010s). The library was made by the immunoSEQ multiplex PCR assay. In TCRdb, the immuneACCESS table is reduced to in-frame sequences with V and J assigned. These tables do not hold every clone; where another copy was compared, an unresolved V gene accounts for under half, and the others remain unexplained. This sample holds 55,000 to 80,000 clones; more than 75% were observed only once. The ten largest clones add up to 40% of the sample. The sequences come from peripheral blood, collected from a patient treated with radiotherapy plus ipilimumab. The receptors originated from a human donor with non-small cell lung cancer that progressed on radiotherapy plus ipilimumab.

CDR3 coding DNA: TGTGCCAGTAGTATTATAAGACTAACGAACACCGGGGAGCTGTTTTTT. The encoded protein is CASSIIRLTNTGELFF. This sequence joins TRBV19 and TRBJ2-2; D may be TRBD2 (5 bases). Germline V gene sequence: CDR1 LNHDA, CDR2 SQIVND (reference sequence). The CDR3 runs 16 residues. V was clipped by 3 bases and J by 0 bases, with 11 bases between them.

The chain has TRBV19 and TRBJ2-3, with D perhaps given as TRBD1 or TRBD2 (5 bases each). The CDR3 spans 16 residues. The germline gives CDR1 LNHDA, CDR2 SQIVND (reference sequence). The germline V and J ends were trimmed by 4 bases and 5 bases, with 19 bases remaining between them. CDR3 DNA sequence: TGTGCCAGTAGTACACCTAAGCAGGGACCGGGAGATACGCAGTATTTT. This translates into CASSTPKQGPGDTQYF.

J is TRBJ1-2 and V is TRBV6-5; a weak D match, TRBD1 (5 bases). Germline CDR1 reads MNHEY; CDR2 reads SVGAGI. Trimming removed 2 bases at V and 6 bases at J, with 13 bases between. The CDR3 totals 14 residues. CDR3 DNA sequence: TGTGCCAGCAGTTACGGGTGGCGGGGGGATGGCTACACCTTC. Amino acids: CASSYGWRGDGYTF.

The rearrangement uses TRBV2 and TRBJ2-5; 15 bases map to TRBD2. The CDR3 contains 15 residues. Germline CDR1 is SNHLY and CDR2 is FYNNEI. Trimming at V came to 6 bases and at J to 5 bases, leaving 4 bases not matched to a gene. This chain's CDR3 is CASRPGLAGGETQYF. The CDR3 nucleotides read TGTGCCAGCAGACCGGGACTAGCGGGAGGTGAGACCCAGTACTTC. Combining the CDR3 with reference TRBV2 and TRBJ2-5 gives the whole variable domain EPEVTQTPSHQVTQMGQEVILRCVPISNHLYFYWYRQILGQKVEFLVSFYNNEISEKSEIFDDQFSVERPDGSNFTLKIRSTKLEDSAMYFCASRPGLAGGETQYFGPGTRLLVL.

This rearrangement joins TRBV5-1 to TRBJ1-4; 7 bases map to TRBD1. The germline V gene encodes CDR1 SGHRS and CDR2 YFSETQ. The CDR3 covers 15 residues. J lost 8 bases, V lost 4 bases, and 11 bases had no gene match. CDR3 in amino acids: CASSVTTGAGEKLFF. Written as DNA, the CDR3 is TGCGCCAGCAGCGTGACCACAGGGGCGGGGGAAAAACTGTTTTTT.

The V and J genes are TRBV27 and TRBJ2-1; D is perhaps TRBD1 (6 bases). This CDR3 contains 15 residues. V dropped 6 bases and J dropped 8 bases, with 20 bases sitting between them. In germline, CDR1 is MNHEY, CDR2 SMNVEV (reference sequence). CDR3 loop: CASRPLENREHEQFF. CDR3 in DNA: TGTGCCAGCAGACCACTTGAAAACAGGGAACATGAGCAGTTCTTC.

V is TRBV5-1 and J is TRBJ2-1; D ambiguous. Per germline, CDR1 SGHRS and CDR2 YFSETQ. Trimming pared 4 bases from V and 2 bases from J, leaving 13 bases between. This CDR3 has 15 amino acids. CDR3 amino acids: CASSGAPTTYNEQFF. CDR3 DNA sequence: TGCGCCAGCAGCGGAGCGCCGACGACCTACAATGAGCAGTTCTTC. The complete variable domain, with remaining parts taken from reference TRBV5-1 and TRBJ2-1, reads KAGVTQTPRYLIKTRGQQVTLSCSPISGHRSVSWYQQTPGQGLQFLFEYFSETQRNKGNFPGRFSGRQFSNSRSEMNVSTLELGDSALYLCASSGAPTTYNEQFFGPGTRLTVL.

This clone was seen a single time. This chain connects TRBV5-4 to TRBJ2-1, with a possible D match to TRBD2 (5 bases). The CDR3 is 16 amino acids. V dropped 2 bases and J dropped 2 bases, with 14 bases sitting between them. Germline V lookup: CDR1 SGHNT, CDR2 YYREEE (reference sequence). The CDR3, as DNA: TGTGCCAGCAGCTTATGGACTGGGGTAACCTACAATGAGCAGTTCTTC. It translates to CASSLWTGVTYNEQFF.

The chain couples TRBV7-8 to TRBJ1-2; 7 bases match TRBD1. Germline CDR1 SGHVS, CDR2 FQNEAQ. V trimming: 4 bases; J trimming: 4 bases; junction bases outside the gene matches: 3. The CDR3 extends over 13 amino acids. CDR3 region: CASSSDRSYGYTF. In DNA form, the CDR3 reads TGTGCCAGCAGCTCGGACAGGAGCTATGGCTACACCTTC.

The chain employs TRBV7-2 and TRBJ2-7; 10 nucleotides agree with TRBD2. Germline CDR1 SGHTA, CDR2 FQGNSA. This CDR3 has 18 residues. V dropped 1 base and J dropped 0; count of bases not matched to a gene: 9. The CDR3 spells CASSLVSGRPRSSYEQYF. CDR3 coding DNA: TGTGCCAGCAGCTTAGTTAGCGGGAGGCCCAGGAGCTCCTACGAGCAGTACTTC.

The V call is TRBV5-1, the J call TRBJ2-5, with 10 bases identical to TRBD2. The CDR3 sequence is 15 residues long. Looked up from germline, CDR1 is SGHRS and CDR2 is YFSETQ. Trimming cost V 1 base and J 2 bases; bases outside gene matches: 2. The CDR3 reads CASSLLAGAQETQYF. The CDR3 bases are TGCGCCAGCAGCTTGCTAGCGGGGGCACAAGAGACCCAGTACTTC.

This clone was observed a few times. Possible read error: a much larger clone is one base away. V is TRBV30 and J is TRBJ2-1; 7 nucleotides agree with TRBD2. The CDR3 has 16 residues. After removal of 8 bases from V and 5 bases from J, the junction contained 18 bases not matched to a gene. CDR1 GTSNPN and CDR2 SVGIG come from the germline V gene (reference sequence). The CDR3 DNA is TGTGCCGGGAATTTCGGGGGGAGGGCATCTAACAATGAGCAGTTCTTC. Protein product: CAGNFGGRASNNEQFF.

CDR3 nucleotides: TGTGCCAGCAGCGCCGTAGGAGACTCATTGTCAGAGACCCAGTACTTC. Translation gives CASSAVGDSLSETQYF. V and J are TRBV9 and TRBJ2-5; no clear D. The germline V and J ends were trimmed by 3 bases and 4 bases, with 19 bases remaining between them. Germline CDR1 and CDR2: SGDLS and YYNGEE. CDR3 length equals 16 residues.

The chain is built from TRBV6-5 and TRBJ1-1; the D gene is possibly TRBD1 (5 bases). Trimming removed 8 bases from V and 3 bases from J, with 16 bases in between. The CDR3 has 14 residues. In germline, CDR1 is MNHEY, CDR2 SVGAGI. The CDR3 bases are TGTGCCAGCCGTAGGAGGGGCGCGGACACTGAAGCTTTCTTT. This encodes CASRRRGADTEAFF.

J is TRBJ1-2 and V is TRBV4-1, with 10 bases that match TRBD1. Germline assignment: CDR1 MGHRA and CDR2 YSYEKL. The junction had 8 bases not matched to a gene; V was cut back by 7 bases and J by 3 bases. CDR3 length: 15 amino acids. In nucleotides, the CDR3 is TGCGCCAGCACCCCGACAGGGGGCTTCGACTATGGCTACACCTTC. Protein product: CASTPTGGFDYGYTF.

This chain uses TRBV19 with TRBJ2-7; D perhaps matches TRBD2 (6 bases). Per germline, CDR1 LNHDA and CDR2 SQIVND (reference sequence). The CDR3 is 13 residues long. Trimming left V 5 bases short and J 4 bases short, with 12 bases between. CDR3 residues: CASSQQAGYEQYF. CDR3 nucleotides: TGTGCCAGTAGTCAGCAGGCGGGGTACGAGCAGTACTTC. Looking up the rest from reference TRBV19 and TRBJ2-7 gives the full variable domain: DGGITQSPKYLFRKEGQNVTLSCEQNLNHDAMYWYRQDPGQGLRLIYYSQIVNDFQKGDIAEGYSVSREKKESFPLTVTSAQKNPTAFYLCASSQQAGYEQYFGPGTRLTVT.

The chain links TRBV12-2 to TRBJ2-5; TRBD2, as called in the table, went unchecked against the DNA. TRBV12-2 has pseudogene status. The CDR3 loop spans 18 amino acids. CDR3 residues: CASRLALGLAGGLETQYF. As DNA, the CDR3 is TGTGCAAGTCGCTTAGCCCTCGGACTAGCGGGAGGGTTGGAGACCCAGTACTTC.

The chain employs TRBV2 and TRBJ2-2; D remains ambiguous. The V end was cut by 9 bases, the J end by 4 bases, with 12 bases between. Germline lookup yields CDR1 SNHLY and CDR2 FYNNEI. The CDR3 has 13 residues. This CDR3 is CASQFLITGELFF. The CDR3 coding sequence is TGTGCCAGTCAATTTTTGATCACCGGGGAGCTGTTTTTT.

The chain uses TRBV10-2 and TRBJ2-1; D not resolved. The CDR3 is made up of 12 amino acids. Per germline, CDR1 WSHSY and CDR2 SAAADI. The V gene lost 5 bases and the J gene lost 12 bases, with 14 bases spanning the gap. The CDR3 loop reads CASSLSREGQFF. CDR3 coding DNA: TGCGCCAGCAGTTTGTCCCGCGAAGGGCAGTTCTTC.

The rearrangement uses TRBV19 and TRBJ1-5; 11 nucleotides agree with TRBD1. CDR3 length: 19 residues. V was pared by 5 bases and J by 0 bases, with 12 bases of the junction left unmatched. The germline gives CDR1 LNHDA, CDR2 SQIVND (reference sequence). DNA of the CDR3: TGTGCCAGTAGTTTCTCACCGGGACAGGGGGAAGGTAGCAATCAGCCCCAGCATTTT. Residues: CASSFSPGQGEGSNQPQHF.

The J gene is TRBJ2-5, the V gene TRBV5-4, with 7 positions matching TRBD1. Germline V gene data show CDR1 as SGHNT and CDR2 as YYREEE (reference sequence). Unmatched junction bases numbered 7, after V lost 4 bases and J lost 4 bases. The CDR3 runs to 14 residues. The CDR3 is CASSTRGGAETQYF. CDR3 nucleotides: TGTGCCAGCAGCACGAGAGGGGGCGCAGAGACCCAGTACTTC.

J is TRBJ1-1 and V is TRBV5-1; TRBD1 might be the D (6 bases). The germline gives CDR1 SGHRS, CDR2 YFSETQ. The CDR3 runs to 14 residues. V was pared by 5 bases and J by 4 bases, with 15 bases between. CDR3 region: CASRWGGDSTEAFF. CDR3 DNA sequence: TGCGCCAGCAGATGGGGGGGCGATAGCACTGAAGCTTTCTTT. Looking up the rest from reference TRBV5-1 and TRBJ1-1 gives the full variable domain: KAGVTQTPRYLIKTRGQQVTLSCSPISGHRSVSWYQQTPGQGLQFLFEYFSETQRNKGNFPGRFSGRQFSNSRSEMNVSTLELGDSALYLCASRWGGDSTEAFFGQGTRLTVV.

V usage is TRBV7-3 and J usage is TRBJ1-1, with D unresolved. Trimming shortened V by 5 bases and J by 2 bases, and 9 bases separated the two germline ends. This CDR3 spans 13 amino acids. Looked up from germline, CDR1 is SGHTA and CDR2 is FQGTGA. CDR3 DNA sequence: TGTGCCAGCAGCGAAGGGAGTAACACTGAAGCTTTCTTT. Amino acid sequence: CASSEGSNTEAFF.

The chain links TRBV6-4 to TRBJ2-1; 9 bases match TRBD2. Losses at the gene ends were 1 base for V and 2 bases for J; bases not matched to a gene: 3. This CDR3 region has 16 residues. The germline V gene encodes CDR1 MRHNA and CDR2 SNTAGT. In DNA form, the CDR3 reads TGTGCCAGCAGTGACTATAGGACTAGCGCCTACAATGAGCAGTTCTTC. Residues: CASSDYRTSAYNEQFF.

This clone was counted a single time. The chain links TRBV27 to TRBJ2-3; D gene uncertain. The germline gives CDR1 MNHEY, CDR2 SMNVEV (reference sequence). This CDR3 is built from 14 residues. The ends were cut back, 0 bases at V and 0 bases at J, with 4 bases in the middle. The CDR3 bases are TGTGCCAGCAGTTTATCCAGTAGCACAGATACGCAGTATTTT. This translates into CASSLSSSTDTQYF.

The CDR3 is CASSVRTGGESTEAFF. In nucleotides, the CDR3 is TGCGCCAGCAGCGTTCGGACAGGGGGCGAATCCACTGAAGCTTTCTTT. The V and J genes are TRBV5-1 and TRBJ1-1; 11 bases agree with TRBD1. The length of the CDR3 is 16 residues. With 4 bases clipped from V and 4 bases from J, the junction kept 9 bases outside the gene matches. Looked up from germline, CDR1 is SGHRS and CDR2 is YFSETQ.

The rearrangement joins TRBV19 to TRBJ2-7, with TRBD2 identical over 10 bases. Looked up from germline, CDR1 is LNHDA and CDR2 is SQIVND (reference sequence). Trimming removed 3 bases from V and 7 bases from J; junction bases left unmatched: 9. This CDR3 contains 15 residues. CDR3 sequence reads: CASSMSLAGVGEQYV. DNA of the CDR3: TGTGCCAGTAGTATGTCCCTAGCGGGAGTGGGGGAGCAGTACGTC.